Reported below is one TCR beta chain. Its antigen has not been determined. Base-call qualities are not available, and no considerably larger clone is one nucleotide away. At one collaborating source in Seattle, patients were enrolled during active infection and were followed longitudinally through the course of disease. Each collaborating institution followed its own protocols to collect whole blood in K2EDTA tubes. For TCRbeta analysis, collaborators shipped samples as frozen whole blood, isolated PBMCs, or DNA extracted from either of those sample types. This entry belongs to a study of blood T cell repertoires in COVID-19 (dated by TCRdb to the early 2020s). About the investigation overall: Samples from collaborators originated in the United States, Italy and Spain and spanned both the acute and convalescent phases of COVID-19. The material from the prospective study consisted of cDNA or gDNA derived from T cells, B-cell-depleted T cells, or PBMCs. Deeply sampled blood TCRbeta repertoires from subjects exposed to, actively infected with, or recovered from COVID-19 were included in the dataset. The repertoires were released in a freely available public database intended as a resource for research on the immune response to SARS-CoV-2. Samples were obtained from the ongoing ImmuneRACE study (first 160 participants) and from over a thousand subjects provided by 6 global collaborators. Nearly every sample came with metadata listing a de-identified subject ID, COVID-19 status, age in years and sex. Where available, HLA class I and class II types were obtained from metadata supplied by the sample provider rather than from assay-based typing. Results the study describes overall, beyond this receptor: The amount of clinical and demographic metadata varied by source and participant and was provided uncurated.

TCRbeta CDR3 regions were amplified from genomic DNA by means of the immunoSEQ Assay, a bias-controlled multiplex PCR. On the study's bioinformatics: The number of nucleated cells in each sample was estimated by amplification of reference gene primers within the assay. To quantify the absolute abundance of each unique TCRbeta CDR3 rearrangement, sequence reads were collapsed and filtered. For each sample, productive Simpson clonality was calculated as the square root of Simpson's diversity index over productive rearrangements. Here the immuneACCESS table is served through TCRdb, limited to in-frame sequences with V and J called. Missing clones are a known gap in these copies; in checked studies unresolved V genes cover under half, and the rest lacks a known reason. The D gene and trimming were derived from the DNA, and the V and J assignments and clone size from that table. The sample yields some 250,000 clones; 70% to 90% were counted once. The top ten constitute roughly 5.6% of the sample.

The germline V gene encodes CDR1 SGHKS and CDR2 YYEKEE (reference sequence). Relative to germline, V is 3 bases shorter and J is 4 bases shorter, with 11 bases between their ends. The CDR3 has 14 amino acids, counting the end cysteine and phenylalanine. The entry retains the CDR3 DNA only, 42 bases that are in frame from base 1. The sequence joins TRBV5-5 to TRBJ1-5; the D gene cannot be resolved reliably. Sequencing input: peripheral blood. This TCR derives from a woman aged 55-69 years with COVID-19, enrolled during active disease. The nucleotide sequence is given as TGTGCCAGCAGCTGGGAAGGGAGAAATCAGCCCCAGCATTTT. Its translation reads: CASSWEGRNQPQHF.